This T cell receptor (beta chain) was recovered during a study of prognosis after radiotherapy for stage I lung cancer. The wider study: Roughly 14 of the patients presented with newly diagnosed primary stage I lung tumors; a few had oligometastatic NSCLC following surgical resection of the primary tumor. Aged about 53 to 85 years, with a median of about 73 years, the patients were about a dozen men and roughly six women. Regarding the study as a whole: The study left the tumor specificity of the expanded TCR clones undetermined.

The CDR3 runs 14 residues. Germline loops: CDR1 MDHEN, CDR2 SYDVKM. Deletions cut 3 bases from V and 5 bases from J, with 14 bases between. Regarding this clonotype: The antigen is unknown.

By two-round multiplex PCR, the TCR beta CDR3 was amplified from genomic DNA. Gene-specific primers for each TRBV and TRBJ gene drove first-round PCR. Via MiXCR, TCRdb re-called the multiplex PCR reads, giving one row per CDR3 protein. This sample yields about 15,000 distinct CDR3 sequences, of which 56% are seen a single time; roughly 26% belongs to the top ten. This sample comprised PBMCs, obtained before or after stereotactic body radiation therapy (not recorded which). This TCR was recovered from a donor over 45 with non-small cell lung cancer. The J gene is TRBJ2-7, the V gene TRBV28; D is uncertain. CDR3 amino acids: CASSLGRPLDEQYF. The CDR3 nucleotides read TGTGCCAGCAGTTTGGGCAGGCCCCTGGACGAGCAGTACTTC.